Here is one TCR beta chain with its context. This clonotype was recorded a few times. No cognate antigen has been identified for it. No base-level quality is on record; no much larger clone is a single base apart. The entry originates in a study of T cell repertoires in cytomegalovirus infection (dated by TCRdb to between 2017 and 2020). Regarding the complete study: Peptide stimulations targeted recently identified HLA-C-restricted CMV epitopes, whose presentation resists viral immunomodulation, together with well-studied HLA-B-restricted epitopes. Donor HLA type was relevant to the analysis, because carriage of CMV infection together with the matching HLA type was indicated by public TCR beta signatures.

In the paper's terms, the treatment or condition label means: in vitro stimulation with specific CMV peptide epitopes to enrich CMV-specific T cells. Cut back by 9 bases and 2 bases, the V and J ends lie 13 bases apart. As encoded in the germline V gene, CDR1 is SNHLY while CDR2 is FYNNEI. Reading from cysteine to phenylalanine, the CDR3 counts 13 amino acids. This entry keeps only the CDR3 DNA: 39 bases, framed from base 1. The reads were generated on an Illumina HiSeq 1500. TCRdb cleaned the public reads at Q25 with fastp, built clones with MiXCR and kept in-frame beta chains. One record per CDR3 amino acid sequence lists the most common genes and DNA. The sample table shows 75,000 to 100,000 distinct CDR3 sequences, and approximately 32% are seen once. About three quarters of the sample comes from the top ten. Study-wide findings and limitations: The ex vivo response was dominated by HLA-C-restricted CMV-specific TCR beta clonotypes, which also provided the single most frequent clonotype in two of eight donors. In both this cohort and an independent cohort of several hundred donors, the cumulative frequency of public TCR beta family members distinguished carriers of CMV infection plus the relevant HLA type.

This sequence uses TRBV2 and TRBJ1-1; a confident D gene designation cannot be given. The receptor was derived from a human donor in good health (CMV status not recorded). Some clones in this sample may be carry-over from other donors' samples. Sequencing used CD8+ T cells from cultured PBMCs, obtained from culture after CMV antigen stimulation. The CDR3 protein is CASSQGPNTEAFF. In nucleotides, the sequence is TGTGCCAGTTCACAAGGGCCAAACACTGAAGCTTTCTTT.